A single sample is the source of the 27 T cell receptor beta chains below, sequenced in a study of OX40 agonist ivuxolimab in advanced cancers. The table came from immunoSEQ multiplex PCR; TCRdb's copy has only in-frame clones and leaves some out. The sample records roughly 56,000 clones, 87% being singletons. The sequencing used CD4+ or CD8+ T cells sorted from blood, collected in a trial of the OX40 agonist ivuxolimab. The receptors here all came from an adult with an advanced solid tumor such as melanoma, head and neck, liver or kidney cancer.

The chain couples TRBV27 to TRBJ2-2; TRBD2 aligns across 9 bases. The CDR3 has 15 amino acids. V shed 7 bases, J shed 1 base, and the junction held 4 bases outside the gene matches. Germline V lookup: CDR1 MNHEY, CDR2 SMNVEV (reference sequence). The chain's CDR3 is CASTAGGRNTGELFF. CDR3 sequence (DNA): TGTGCCAGCACGGCGGGAGGGAGGAACACCGGGGAGCTGTTTTTT.

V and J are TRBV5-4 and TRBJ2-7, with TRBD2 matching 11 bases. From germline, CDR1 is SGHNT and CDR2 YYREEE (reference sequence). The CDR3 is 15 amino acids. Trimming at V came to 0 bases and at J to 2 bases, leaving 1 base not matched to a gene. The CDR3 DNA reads TGTGCCAGCAGCTTGGCGGGACTAGCGGCCTACGAGCAGTACTTC. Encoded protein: CASSLAGLAAYEQYF.

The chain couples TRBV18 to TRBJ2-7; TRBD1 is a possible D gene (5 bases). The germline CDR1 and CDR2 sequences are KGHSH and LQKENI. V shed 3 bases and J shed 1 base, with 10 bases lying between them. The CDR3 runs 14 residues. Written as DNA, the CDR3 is TGTGCCAGCTCACCTGGTCGACAGTCCTACGAGCAGTACTTC. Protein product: CASSPGRQSYEQYF.

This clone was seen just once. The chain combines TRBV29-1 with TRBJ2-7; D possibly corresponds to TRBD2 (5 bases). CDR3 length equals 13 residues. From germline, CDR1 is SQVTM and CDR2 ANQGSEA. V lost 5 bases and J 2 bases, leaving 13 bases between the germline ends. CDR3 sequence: CSVYEGLAYEQYF. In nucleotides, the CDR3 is TGCAGCGTTTACGAGGGTCTGGCCTACGAGCAGTACTTC.

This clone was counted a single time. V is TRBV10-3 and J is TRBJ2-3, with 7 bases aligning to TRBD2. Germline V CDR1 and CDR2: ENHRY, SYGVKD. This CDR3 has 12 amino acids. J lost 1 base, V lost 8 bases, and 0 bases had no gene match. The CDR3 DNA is TGTGCCATCGCGGGAGGCACAGATACGCAGTATTTT. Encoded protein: CAIAGGTDTQYF.

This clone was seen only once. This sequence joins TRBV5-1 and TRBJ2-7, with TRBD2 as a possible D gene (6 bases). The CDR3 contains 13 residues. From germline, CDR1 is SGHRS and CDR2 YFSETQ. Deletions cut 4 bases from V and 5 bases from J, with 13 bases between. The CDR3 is CASSRDPGDEQYF. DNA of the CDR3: TGCGCCAGCAGCAGGGACCCGGGGGACGAGCAGTACTTC.

CDR3 loop: CASTRGTDQSYGYTF. CDR3 nucleotides: TGTGCCAGCACCCGCGGGACGGACCAGTCCTATGGCTACACCTTC. The J gene is TRBJ1-2, the V gene TRBV6-6, with D perhaps TRBD1 (5 bases). The V and J ends lost 7 bases and 4 bases respectively, with 19 bases between them. Germline CDR1 MNHNY, CDR2 SVGAGI (reference sequence). This CDR3 is built from 15 residues.

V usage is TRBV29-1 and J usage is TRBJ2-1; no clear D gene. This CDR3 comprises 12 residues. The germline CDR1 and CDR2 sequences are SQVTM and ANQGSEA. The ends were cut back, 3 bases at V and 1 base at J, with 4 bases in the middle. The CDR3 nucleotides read TGCAGCGTTGACAGGTCCTACAATGAGCAGTTCTTC. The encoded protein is CSVDRSYNEQFF.

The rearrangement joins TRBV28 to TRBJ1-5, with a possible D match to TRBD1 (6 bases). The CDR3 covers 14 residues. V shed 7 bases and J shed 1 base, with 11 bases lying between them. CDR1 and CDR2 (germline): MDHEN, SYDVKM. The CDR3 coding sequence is TGTGCCAGCACCTCCGGACAGAGCAATCAGCCCCAGCATTTT. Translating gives CASTSGQSNQPQHF.

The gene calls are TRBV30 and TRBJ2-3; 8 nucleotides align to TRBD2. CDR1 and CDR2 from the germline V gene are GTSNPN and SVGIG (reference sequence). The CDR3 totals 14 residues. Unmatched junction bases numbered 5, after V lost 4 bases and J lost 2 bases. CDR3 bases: TGTGCCTGGAAGACTAGCGCGAACACAGATACGCAGTATTTT. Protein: CAWKTSANTDTQYF.

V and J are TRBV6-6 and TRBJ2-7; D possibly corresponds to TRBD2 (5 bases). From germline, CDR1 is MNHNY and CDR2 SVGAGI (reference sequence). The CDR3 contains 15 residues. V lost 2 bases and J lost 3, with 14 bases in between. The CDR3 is CASSYRASQSYEQYF. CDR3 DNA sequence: TGTGCCAGCAGTTACCGGGCTAGCCAAAGCTACGAGCAGTACTTC.

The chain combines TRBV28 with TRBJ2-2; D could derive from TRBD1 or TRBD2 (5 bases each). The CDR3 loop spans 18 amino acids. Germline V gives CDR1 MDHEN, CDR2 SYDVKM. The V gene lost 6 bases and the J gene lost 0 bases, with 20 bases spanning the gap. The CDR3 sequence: CASRAEGPSGANTGELFF. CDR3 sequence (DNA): TGTGCCAGCAGGGCTGAGGGACCAAGCGGCGCGAACACCGGGGAGCTGTTTTTT.

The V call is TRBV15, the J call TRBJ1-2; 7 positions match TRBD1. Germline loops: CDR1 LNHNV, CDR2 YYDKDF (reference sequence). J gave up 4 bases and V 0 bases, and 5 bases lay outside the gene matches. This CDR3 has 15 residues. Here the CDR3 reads CATSRDLTGSYGYTF. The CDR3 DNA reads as TGTGCCACCAGCAGAGATTTGACAGGGAGCTATGGCTACACCTTC.

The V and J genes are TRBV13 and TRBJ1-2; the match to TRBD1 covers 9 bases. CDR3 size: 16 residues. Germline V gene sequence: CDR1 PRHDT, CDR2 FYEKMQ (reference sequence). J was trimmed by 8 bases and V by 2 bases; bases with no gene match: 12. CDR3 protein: CASSLYGTGLVEGYTF. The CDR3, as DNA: TGTGCCAGCAGCTTATACGGGACAGGGTTGGTAGAAGGCTACACCTTC.

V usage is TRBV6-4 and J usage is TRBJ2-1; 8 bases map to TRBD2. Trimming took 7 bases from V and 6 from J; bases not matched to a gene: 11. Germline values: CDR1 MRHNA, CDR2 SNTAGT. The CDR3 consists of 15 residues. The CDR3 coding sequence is TGTGCCAGCACCCCAGCGGGAGTATCCCCCAATGAGCAGTTCTTC. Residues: CASTPAGVSPNEQFF.

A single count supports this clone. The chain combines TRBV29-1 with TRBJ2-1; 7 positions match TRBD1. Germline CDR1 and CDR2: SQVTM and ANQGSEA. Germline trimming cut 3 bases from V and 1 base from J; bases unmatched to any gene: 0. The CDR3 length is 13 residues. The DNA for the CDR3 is TGCAGCGTTGAGACAGGGTCCTACAATGAGCAGTTCTTC. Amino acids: CSVETGSYNEQFF.

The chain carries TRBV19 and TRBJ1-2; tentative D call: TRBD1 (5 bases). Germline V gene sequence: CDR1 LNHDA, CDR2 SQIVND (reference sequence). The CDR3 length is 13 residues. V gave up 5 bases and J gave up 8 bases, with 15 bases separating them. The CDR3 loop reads CASSLGPWGGYTF. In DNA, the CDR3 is TGTGCCAGTAGTCTGGGACCCTGGGGAGGCTACACCTTC.

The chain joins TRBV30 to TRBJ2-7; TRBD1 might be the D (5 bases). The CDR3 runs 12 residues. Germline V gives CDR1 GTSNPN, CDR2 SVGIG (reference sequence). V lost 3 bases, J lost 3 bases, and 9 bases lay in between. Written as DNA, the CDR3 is TGTGCCTGGAGAATCGACAGCTACGAGCAGTACTTC. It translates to CAWRIDSYEQYF.

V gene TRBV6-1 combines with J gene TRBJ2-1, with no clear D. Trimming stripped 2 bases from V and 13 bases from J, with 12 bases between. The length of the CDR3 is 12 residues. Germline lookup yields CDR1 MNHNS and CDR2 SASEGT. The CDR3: CASSEIDLGQFF. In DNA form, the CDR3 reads TGTGCCAGCAGTGAAATTGACCTGGGCCAGTTCTTC.

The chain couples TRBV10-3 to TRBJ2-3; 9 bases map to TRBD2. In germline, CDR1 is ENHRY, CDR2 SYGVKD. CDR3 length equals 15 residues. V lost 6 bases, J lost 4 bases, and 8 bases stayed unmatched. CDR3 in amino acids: CAIRPRVAGADTQYF. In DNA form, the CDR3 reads TGTGCCATCAGGCCCAGGGTAGCGGGGGCAGATACGCAGTATTTT.

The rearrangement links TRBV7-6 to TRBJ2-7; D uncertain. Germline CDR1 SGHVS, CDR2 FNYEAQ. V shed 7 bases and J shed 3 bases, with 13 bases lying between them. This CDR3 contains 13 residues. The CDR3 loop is CASTPRWNYEQYF. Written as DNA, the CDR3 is TGTGCCAGCACCCCGAGATGGAACTACGAGCAGTACTTC.

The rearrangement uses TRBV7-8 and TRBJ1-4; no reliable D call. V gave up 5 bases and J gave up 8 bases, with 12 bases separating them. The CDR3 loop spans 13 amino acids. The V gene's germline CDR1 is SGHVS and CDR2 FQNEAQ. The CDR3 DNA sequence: TGTGCCAGCAGCCTAGGGTTTGGCGAAAAACTGTTTTTT. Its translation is CASSLGFGEKLFF. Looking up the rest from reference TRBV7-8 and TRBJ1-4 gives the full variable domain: GAGVSQSPRYKVAKRGQDVALRCDPISGHVSLFWYQQALGQGPEFLTYFQNEAQLDKSGLPSDRFFAERPEGSVSTLKIQRTQQEDSAVYLCASSLGFGEKLFFGSGTQLSVL.

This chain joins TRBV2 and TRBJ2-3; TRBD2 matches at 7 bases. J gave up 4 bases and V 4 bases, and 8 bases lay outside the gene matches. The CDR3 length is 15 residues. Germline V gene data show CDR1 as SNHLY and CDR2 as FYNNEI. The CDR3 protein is CASSGEGTSADTQYF. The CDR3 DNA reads TGTGCCAGCAGTGGGGAGGGGACCTCGGCAGATACGCAGTATTTT.

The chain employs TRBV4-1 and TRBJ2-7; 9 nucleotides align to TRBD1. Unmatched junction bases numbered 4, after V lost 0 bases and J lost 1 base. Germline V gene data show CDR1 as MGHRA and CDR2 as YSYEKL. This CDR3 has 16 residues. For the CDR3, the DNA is TGCGCCAGCAGCCAAGAATTTGGGACAGGGTCCTACGAGCAGTACTTC. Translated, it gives CASSQEFGTGSYEQYF.

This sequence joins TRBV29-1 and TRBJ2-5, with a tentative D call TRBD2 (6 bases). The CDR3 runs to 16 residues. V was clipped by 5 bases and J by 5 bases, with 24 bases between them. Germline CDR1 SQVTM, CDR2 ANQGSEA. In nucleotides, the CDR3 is TGCAGCGTTTCCAAAACTACTAGCCCCGCCGGGGAGACCCAGTACTTC. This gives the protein CSVSKTTSPAGETQYF.

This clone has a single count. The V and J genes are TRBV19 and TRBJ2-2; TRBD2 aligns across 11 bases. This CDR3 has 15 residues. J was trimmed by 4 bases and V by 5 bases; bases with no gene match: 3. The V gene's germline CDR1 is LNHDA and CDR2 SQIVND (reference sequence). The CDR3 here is CASSLAGGVTGELFF. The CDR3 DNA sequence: TGTGCCAGTAGTCTAGCGGGAGGCGTCACCGGGGAGCTGTTTTTT. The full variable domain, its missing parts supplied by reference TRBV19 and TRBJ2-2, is DGGITQSPKYLFRKEGQNVTLSCEQNLNHDAMYWYRQDPGQGLRLIYYSQIVNDFQKGDIAEGYSVSREKKESFPLTVTSAQKNPTAFYLCASSLAGGVTGELFFGEGSRLTVL.

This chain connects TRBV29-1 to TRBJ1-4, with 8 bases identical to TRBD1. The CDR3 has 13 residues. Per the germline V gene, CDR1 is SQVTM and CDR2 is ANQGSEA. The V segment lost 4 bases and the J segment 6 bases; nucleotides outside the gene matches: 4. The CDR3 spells CSVARGRDEKLFF. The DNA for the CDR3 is TGCAGCGTTGCCAGGGGGCGGGATGAAAAACTGTTTTTT.